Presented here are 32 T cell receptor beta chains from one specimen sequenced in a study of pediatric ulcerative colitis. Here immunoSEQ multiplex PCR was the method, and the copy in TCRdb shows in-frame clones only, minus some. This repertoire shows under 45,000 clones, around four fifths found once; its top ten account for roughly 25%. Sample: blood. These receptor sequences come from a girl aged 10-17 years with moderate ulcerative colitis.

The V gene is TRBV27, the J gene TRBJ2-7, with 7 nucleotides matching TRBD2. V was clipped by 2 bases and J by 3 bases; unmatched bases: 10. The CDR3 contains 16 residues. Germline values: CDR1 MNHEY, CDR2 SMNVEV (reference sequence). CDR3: CASSLLGSGPNYEQYF. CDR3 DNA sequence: TGTGCCAGCAGTTTACTGGGTAGCGGGCCGAACTACGAGCAGTACTTC.

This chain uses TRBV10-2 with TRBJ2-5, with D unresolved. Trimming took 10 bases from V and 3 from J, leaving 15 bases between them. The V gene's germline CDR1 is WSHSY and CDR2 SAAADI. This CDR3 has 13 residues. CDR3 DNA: TGCGCCACCCAATCTGGGTGGGAAGAGACCCAGTACTTC. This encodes CATQSGWEETQYF.

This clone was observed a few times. CDR3 DNA: TGTGCCAGCAGCGTCGGACAGGATCAGCCCCAGCATTTT. Translation: CASSVGQDQPQHF. V is TRBV7-8 and J is TRBJ1-5; TRBD1 matches at 7 bases. In germline, CDR1 is SGHVS, CDR2 FQNEAQ. V was pared by 5 bases and J by 5 bases, with 3 bases of the junction left unmatched. CDR3 length: 13 amino acids.

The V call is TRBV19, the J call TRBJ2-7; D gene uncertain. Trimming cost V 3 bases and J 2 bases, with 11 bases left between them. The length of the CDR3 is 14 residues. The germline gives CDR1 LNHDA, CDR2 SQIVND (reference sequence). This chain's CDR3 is CASSISGGTYEQYF. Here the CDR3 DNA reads TGTGCCAGTAGTATCTCCGGTGGAACCTACGAGCAGTACTTC.

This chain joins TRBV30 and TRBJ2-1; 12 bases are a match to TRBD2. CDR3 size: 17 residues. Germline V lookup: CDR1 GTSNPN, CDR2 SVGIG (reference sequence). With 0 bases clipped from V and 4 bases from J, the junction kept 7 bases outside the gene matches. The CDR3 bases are TGTGCCTGGAGTGTGAAACTAGCGGGAGGAGCATACAATGAGCAGTTCTTC. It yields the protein CAWSVKLAGGAYNEQFF.

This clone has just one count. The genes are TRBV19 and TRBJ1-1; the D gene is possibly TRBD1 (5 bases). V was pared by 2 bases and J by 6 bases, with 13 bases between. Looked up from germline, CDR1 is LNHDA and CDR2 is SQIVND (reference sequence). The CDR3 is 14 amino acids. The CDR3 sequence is CASSIPQGVPEAFF. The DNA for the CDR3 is TGTGCCAGTAGTATACCTCAGGGAGTTCCTGAAGCTTTCTTT.

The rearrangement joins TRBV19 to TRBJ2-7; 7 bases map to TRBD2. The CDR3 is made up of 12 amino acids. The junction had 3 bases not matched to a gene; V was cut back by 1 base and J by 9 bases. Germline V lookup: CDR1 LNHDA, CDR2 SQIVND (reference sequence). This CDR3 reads CASSIAGGAQYF. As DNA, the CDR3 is TGTGCCAGTAGTATAGCGGGGGGTGCGCAGTACTTC.

In DNA form, the CDR3 reads TGTGCCAGCAGTGACGACAGGGTTGACACTGAAGCTTTCTTT. Encoded protein: CASSDDRVDTEAFF. The genes are TRBV2 and TRBJ1-1; TRBD1 matches at 7 bases. The CDR3 is 14 residues long. V dropped 3 bases and J dropped 3; count of bases not matched to a gene: 4. The germline V gene encodes CDR1 SNHLY and CDR2 FYNNEI.

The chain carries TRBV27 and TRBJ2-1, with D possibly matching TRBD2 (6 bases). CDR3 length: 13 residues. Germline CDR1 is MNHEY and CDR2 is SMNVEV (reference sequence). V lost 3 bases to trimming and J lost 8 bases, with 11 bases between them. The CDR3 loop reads CASSFRRGHEQFF. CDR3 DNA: TGTGCCAGCAGTTTTCGGAGGGGCCATGAGCAGTTCTTC.

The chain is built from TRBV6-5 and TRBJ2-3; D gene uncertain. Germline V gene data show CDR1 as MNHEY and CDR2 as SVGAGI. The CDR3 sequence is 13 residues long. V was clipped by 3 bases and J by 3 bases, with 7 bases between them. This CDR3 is CASSYDGTDTQYF. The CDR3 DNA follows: TGTGCCAGCAGTTATGACGGAACAGATACGCAGTATTTT.

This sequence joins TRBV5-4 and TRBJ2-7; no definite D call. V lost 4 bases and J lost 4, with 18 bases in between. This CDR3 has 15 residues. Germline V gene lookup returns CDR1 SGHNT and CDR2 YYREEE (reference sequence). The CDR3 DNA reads TGTGCCAGCAGCACCGACCCAAGCCCAATTTACGAGCAGTACTTC. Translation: CASSTDPSPIYEQYF.

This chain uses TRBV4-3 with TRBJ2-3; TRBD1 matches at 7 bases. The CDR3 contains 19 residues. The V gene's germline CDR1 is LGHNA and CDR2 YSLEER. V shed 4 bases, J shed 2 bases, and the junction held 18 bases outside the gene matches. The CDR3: CASSPEGTVHTGTTDTQYF. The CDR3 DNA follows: TGCGCCAGCAGCCCCGAGGGGACAGTCCACACGGGGACCACAGATACGCAGTATTTT.

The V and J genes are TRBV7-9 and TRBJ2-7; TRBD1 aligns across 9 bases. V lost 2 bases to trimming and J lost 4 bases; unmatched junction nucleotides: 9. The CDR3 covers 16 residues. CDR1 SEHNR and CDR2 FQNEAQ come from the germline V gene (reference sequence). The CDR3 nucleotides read TGTGCCAGCAGCTTAACCTCTGGACAGGGGTTATACGAGCAGTACTTC. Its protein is CASSLTSGQGLYEQYF.

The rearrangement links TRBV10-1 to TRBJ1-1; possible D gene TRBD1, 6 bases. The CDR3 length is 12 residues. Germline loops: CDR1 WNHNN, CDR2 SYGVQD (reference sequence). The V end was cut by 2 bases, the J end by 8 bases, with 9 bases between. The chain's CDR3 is CASSENREEAFF. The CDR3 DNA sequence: TGCGCCAGCAGTGAGAACAGGGAGGAAGCTTTCTTT.

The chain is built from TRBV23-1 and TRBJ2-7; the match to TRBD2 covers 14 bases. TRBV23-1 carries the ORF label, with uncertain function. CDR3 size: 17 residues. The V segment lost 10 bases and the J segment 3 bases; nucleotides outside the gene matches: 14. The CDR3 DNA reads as TGCGCCAACCTACCGGGGACTAGCGGGAGCCTGAACTACGAGCAGTACTTC. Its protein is CANLPGTSGSLNYEQYF.

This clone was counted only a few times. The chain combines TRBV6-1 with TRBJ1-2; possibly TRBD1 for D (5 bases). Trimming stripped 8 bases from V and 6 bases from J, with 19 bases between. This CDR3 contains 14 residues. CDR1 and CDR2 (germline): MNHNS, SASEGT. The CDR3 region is CASSVTASSHGYTF. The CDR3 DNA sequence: TGTGCCAGCTCGGTGACAGCCTCTTCTCATGGCTACACCTTC.

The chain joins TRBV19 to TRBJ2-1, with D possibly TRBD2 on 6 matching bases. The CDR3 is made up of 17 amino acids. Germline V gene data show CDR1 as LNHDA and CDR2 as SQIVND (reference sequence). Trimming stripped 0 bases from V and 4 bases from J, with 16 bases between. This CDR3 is CASSIDVQAGLYNEQFF. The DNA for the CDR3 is TGTGCCAGTAGTATAGACGTACAAGCGGGCCTGTACAATGAGCAGTTCTTC.

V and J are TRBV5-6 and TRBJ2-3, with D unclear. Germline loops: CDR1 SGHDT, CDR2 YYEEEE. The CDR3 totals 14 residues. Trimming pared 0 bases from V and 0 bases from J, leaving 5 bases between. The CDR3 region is CASSLGRSTDTQYF. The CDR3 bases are TGTGCCAGCAGCTTGGGGCGGAGCACAGATACGCAGTATTTT.

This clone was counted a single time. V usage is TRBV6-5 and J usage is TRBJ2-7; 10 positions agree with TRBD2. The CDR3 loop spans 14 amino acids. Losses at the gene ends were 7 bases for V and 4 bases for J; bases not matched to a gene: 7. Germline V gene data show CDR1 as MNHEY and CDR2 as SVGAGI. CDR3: CASMDSGGSYEQYF. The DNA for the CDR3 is TGTGCCAGCATGGATAGCGGGGGGTCTTACGAGCAGTACTTC.

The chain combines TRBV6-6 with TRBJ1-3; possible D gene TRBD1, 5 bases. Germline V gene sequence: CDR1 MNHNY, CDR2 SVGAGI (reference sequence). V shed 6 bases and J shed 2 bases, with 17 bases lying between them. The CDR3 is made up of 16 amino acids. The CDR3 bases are TGTGCCAGCAGCCCAGCAGGGACCGGCCCTGGAAACACCATATATTTT. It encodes CASSPAGTGPGNTIYF.

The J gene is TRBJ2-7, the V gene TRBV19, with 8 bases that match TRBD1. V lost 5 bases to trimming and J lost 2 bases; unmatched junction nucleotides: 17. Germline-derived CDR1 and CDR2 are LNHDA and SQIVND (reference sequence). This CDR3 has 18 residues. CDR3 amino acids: CASSPRDRRWLGAYEQYF. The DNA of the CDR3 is TGTGCCAGTAGTCCAAGGGACAGGAGATGGTTAGGGGCCTACGAGCAGTACTTC.

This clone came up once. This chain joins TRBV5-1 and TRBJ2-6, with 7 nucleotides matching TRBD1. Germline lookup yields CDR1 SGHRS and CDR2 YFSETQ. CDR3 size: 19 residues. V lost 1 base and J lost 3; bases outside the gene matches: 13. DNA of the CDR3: TGCGCCAGCAGCTTGTACAGTTACAGGGGACGTAGTGGGGCCAACGTCCTGACTTTC. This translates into CASSLYSYRGRSGANVLTF. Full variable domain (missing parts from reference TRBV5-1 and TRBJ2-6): KAGVTQTPRYLIKTRGQQVTLSCSPISGHRSVSWYQQTPGQGLQFLFEYFSETQRNKGNFPGRFSGRQFSNSRSEMNVSTLELGDSALYLCASSLYSYRGRSGANVLTFGAGSRLTVL.

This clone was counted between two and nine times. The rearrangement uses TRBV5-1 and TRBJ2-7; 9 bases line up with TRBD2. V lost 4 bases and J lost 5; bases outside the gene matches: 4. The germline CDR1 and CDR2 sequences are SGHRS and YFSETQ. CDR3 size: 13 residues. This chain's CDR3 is CASSQRGGDEQYF. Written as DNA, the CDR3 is TGCGCCAGCAGCCAGCGCGGGGGGGACGAGCAGTACTTC. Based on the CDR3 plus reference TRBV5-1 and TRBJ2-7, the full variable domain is KAGVTQTPRYLIKTRGQQVTLSCSPISGHRSVSWYQQTPGQGLQFLFEYFSETQRNKGNFPGRFSGRQFSNSRSEMNVSTLELGDSALYLCASSQRGGDEQYFGPGTRLTVT.

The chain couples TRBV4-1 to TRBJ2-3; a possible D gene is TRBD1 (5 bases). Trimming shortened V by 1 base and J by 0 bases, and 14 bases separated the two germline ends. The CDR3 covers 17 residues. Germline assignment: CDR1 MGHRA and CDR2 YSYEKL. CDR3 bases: TGCGCCAGCAGCCAAGCAGGCAGGACAACTAGCACAGATACGCAGTATTTT. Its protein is CASSQAGRTTSTDTQYF.

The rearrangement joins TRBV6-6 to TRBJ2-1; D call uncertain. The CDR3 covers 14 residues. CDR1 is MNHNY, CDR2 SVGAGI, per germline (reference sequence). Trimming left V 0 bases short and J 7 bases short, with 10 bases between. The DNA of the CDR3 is TGTGCCAGCAGTTACTCGACTGCGGCGAATGAGCAGTTCTTC. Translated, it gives CASSYSTAANEQFF.

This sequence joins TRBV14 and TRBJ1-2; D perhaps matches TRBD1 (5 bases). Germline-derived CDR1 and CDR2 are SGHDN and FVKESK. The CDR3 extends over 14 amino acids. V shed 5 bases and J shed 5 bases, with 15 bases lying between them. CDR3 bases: TGTGCCAGCAGCTACACCCGGGGCTGGTATGGCTACACCTTC. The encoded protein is CASSYTRGWYGYTF.

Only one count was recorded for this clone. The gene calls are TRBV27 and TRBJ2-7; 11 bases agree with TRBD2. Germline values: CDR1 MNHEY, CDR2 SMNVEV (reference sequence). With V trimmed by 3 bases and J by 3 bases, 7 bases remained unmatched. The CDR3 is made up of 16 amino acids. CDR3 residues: CASSFLSGTSGYEQYF. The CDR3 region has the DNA TGTGCCAGCAGTTTCCTCTCGGGGACTAGCGGCTACGAGCAGTACTTC.

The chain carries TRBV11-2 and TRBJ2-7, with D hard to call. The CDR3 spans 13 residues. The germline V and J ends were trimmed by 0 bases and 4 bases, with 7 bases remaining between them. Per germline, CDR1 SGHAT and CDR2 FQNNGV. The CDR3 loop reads CASSLDRVYEQYF. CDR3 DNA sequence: TGTGCCAGCAGCTTAGATCGGGTTTACGAGCAGTACTTC.

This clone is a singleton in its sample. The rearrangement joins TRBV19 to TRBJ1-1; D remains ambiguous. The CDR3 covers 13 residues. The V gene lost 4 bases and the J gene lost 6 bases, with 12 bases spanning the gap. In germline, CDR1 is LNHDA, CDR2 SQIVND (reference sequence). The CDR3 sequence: CASSTYGLSEAFF. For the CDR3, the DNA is TGTGCCAGTAGTACTTACGGACTGTCTGAAGCTTTCTTT.

The CDR3 region is CASSLLVGRGRGNEQFF. CDR3 nucleotides: TGTGCCAGCAGCTTACTCGTCGGACGGGGCAGGGGCAATGAGCAGTTCTTC. This chain links TRBV7-9 with TRBJ2-1; D perhaps matches TRBD1 (6 bases). Germline loops: CDR1 SEHNR, CDR2 FQNEAQ (reference sequence). V was trimmed by 2 bases and J by 6 bases, leaving 20 bases between them. The CDR3 spans 17 residues.

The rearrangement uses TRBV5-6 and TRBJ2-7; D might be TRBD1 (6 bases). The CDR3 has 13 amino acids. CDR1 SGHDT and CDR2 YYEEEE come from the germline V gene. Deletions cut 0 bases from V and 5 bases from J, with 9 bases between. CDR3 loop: CASSLEPGDEQYF. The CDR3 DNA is TGTGCCAGCAGCTTGGAACCAGGGGACGAGCAGTACTTC.

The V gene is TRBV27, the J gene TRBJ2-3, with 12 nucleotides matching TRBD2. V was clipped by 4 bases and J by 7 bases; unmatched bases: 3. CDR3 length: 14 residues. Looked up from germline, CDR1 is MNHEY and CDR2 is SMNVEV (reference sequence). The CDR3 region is CASSSGTSGYTQYF. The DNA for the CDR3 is TGTGCCAGCAGTTCCGGGACTAGCGGGTATACGCAGTATTTT.